The present TCR beta chain was sequenced within a study of T-cell reconstitution after alpha-beta-depleted transplantation in children. Findings and limits, study-wide: Expanded graft clones numbering several hundred reportedly gave rise to alpha-beta T cells about two months after transplant. One year post-transplant, T-cell counts and diversity were largely derived from T cells produced anew. Diversity of TCRbeta at day 60 was high in some patients, arising from surviving recipient T cells and thymic progenitors.

The CDR3 runs to 16 residues. CDR1 and CDR2 from the germline V gene are SQVTM and ANQGSEA. V lost 4 bases, J lost 1 base, and 9 bases stayed unmatched. This clonotype was seen repeatedly, ten times or more. Antigen: not known. The library targeted TCRbeta and was prepared with unique molecular identifiers. Each CDR3 protein is one row after TCRdb ran MiXCR on the PCR reads. The table records about 830,000 distinct CDR3 sequences, 15% to 20% of them present only once. The receptor comes from a male patient aged 5 to 17 who had a stem cell transplant for acute lymphoblastic leukemia, so the T cells may come from the graft donor. The specimen comprised PBMCs, mostly from graft donor cells, sampled 360 days after TCRalphabeta/CD19-depleted stem cell transplant. V gene TRBV29-1 combines with J gene TRBJ2-1, with 8 bases identical to TRBD2. The DNA for the CDR3 is TGCAGCGTTGCTAGGGAAGCGGGAGTATCCTACAATGAGCAGTTCTTC. Residues: CSVAREAGVSYNEQFF.